This entry lists 12 T cell receptor beta chains sequenced from one sample in a study of blood T cell repertoires in COVID-19. TCRdb keeps only in-frame clones here, not all; method: immunoSEQ multiplex PCR. Here the sample spans under 250,000 clones, over 70% being singletons. Sequencing was done on a sample of peripheral blood. These TCRs come from a woman aged 70 to 79 with acute or convalescent COVID-19.

This clone was seen a handful of times. The rearrangement joins TRBV28 to TRBJ2-3; TRBD1 matches 11 bases. CDR1 is MDHEN and CDR2 is SYDVKM in the germline V gene. The V gene end was trimmed by 5 bases and the J gene end by 1 base; junction bases not matched to a gene: 8. The CDR3 contains 17 residues. The CDR3, as DNA: TGTGCCAGCAGTCCCATAGGGACAGGGGGTCGCACAGATACGCAGTATTTT. As protein: CASSPIGTGGRTDTQYF.

The V gene is TRBV18, the J gene TRBJ2-5, with 8 positions matching TRBD2. The V gene end was trimmed by 3 bases and the J gene end by 2 bases; junction bases not matched to a gene: 5. The CDR3 spans 15 residues. Germline loops: CDR1 KGHSH, CDR2 LQKENI. The CDR3 spells CASSPYGGAQETQYF. The CDR3 DNA follows: TGTGCCAGCTCACCCTACGGGGGGGCTCAAGAGACCCAGTACTTC.

This clone has just one count. The chain uses TRBV6-5 and TRBJ2-1, with 9 positions matching TRBD2. Germline trimming cut 6 bases from V and 14 bases from J; bases unmatched to any gene: 11. Germline CDR1 MNHEY, CDR2 SVGAGI. The CDR3 extends over 13 amino acids. The CDR3 DNA reads TGTGCCAGCAGCGGGGGACTAGCTAGGTGGGAGTTCTTC. Translation gives CASSGGLARWEFF.

This clone was seen more than once but under ten times. This chain links TRBV23-1 with TRBJ1-5; a weak D match, TRBD1 (6 bases). TRBV23-1 falls under the ORF class, with uncertain function. The CDR3 spans 19 residues. Trimming cost V 3 bases and J 0 bases, with 21 bases left between them. CDR3 residues: CASSHRRTEDLDSNQPQHF. The DNA for the CDR3 is TGCGCCAGCAGTCATCGGCGGACAGAAGACCTAGATAGCAATCAGCCCCAGCATTTT.

V usage is TRBV5-1 and J usage is TRBJ1-4; tentative D call: TRBD1 (6 bases). Deletions cut 2 bases from V and 7 bases from J, with 9 bases between. This CDR3 region has 13 residues. CDR1 and CDR2 from the germline V gene are SGHRS and YFSETQ. The chain's CDR3 is CASSLQGIEKLFF. The DNA of the CDR3 is TGCGCCAGCAGCTTACAGGGTATTGAAAAACTGTTTTTT.

The rearrangement uses TRBV27 and TRBJ2-1; 12 bases map to TRBD2. Germline CDR1 MNHEY, CDR2 SMNVEV (reference sequence). The CDR3 totals 15 residues. The ends lost 3 bases at V and 5 bases at J; junction bases unmatched: 2. CDR3 residues: CASSFRLAGDNEQFF. CDR3 nucleotides: TGTGCCAGCAGTTTCAGACTAGCGGGGGACAATGAGCAGTTCTTC.

J is TRBJ2-7 and V is TRBV7-2; TRBD1 aligns across 7 bases. The CDR3 spans 15 residues. The V and J ends lost 3 bases and 2 bases, in that order; junction bases with no gene match: 7. The germline V gene has CDR1 SGHTA and CDR2 FQGNSA. CDR3 protein: CASSFRDSPTYEQYF. CDR3 nucleotide sequence: TGTGCCAGCAGCTTCCGGGACAGCCCAACCTACGAGCAGTACTTC.

To note about this clone: The sample holds other DNA sequences that translate to the same CDR3. The chain combines TRBV18 with TRBJ1-5; no firm D call. V lost 1 base to trimming and J lost 4 bases, with 8 bases between them. The CDR3 is 14 amino acids. The V gene's germline CDR1 is KGHSH and CDR2 LQKENI. CDR3 in DNA: TGTGCCAGCTCACCACTCCCGGGGAATCAGCCCCAGCATTTT. It is translated as CASSPLPGNQPQHF.

The chain carries TRBV18 and TRBJ1-1, with D uncertain. V gave up 3 bases and J gave up 0 bases, with 11 bases separating them. CDR3 length: 15 amino acids. CDR1 and CDR2 (germline): KGHSH, LQKENI. CDR3 DNA sequence: TGTGCCAGCTCACCCGGTCTTTCCATGAACACTGAAGCTTTCTTT. This encodes CASSPGLSMNTEAFF.

This chain uses TRBV10-3 with TRBJ2-7; 7 bases match TRBD1. The germline V gene encodes CDR1 ENHRY and CDR2 SYGVKD. The V and J ends lost 0 bases and 3 bases, in that order; junction bases with no gene match: 2. The CDR3 length is 14 residues. CDR3 region: CAISESTGNYEQYF. The CDR3 DNA sequence: TGTGCCATCAGTGAGTCGACAGGGAACTACGAGCAGTACTTC.

V usage is TRBV4-1 and J usage is TRBJ2-7; 11 bases agree with TRBD2. The germline CDR1 and CDR2 sequences are MGHRA and YSYEKL. Unmatched junction bases numbered 1, after V lost 3 bases and J lost 0 bases. The CDR3 runs to 15 residues. CDR3 bases: TGCGCCAGCAGCCAGGGACTAGCGGTCTCCTACGAGCAGTACTTC. As protein: CASSQGLAVSYEQYF.

V gene TRBV6-5 combines with J gene TRBJ1-5, with D perhaps TRBD1 (6 bases). The CDR3 runs 13 residues. CDR1 and CDR2 (germline): MNHEY, SVGAGI. Trimming cost V 5 bases and J 3 bases, with 8 bases left between them. DNA of the CDR3: TGTGCCAGCAGTCGACAGGACAATCAGCCCCAGCATTTT. Translating gives CASSRQDNQPQHF.